The 7 T cell receptor beta chains in this list originate from one sample, sequenced in a study of CD8 T cells in Susac syndrome. Random-hexamer reverse transcription was applied to roughly 0.45 to 1 ug RNA. TCRdb re-called the immunoSEQ multiplex PCR reads with MiXCR, one entry per CDR3 protein. The sample has 180,000 or so distinct CDR3 sequences; approximately 94% are singletons. Specimen: CD4+ T cells from PBMCs. The receptors here all came from a human donor with multiple sclerosis.

This clonotype was observed a single time. The chain combines TRBV29-1 with TRBJ1-2; 9 positions agree with TRBD1. V was clipped by 4 bases and J by 4 bases; unmatched bases: 7. This CDR3 comprises 14 residues. The germline V gene encodes CDR1 SQVTM and CDR2 ANQGSEA. The CDR3 nucleotides are TGCAGCGTTGTCAAGGGGACAGGGAGCTATGGCTACACCTTC. Protein: CSVVKGTGSYGYTF.

The rearrangement joins TRBV27 to TRBJ2-7, with 10 bases matching TRBD1. CDR1 and CDR2 from the germline V gene are MNHEY and SMNVEV (reference sequence). This CDR3 contains 15 residues. V lost 5 bases, J lost 5 bases, and 9 bases stayed unmatched. CDR3 sequence (DNA): TGTGCCAGCAGTGTGCCGGGACAGGGGAGGAACGAGCAGTACTTC. It yields the protein CASSVPGQGRNEQYF.

The chain uses TRBV6-1 and TRBJ2-1, with 9 bases aligning to TRBD1. The CDR3 is made up of 15 amino acids. The V segment lost 8 bases and the J segment 6 bases; nucleotides outside the gene matches: 11. Germline loops: CDR1 MNHNS, CDR2 SASEGT. The CDR3 loop reads CASYLRDRVSNEQFF. The CDR3 coding sequence is TGTGCCAGCTATCTCCGGGACAGGGTATCCAATGAGCAGTTCTTC.

The chain joins TRBV20-1 to TRBJ2-3; D ambiguous. The CDR3 totals 10 residues. Germline V gene sequence: CDR1 DFQATT, CDR2 SNEGSKA (reference sequence). V dropped 3 bases and J dropped 4 bases, with 2 bases sitting between them. CDR3 DNA sequence: TGCAGTGCTAGTGCAGATACGCAGTATTTT. Its protein product is CSASADTQYF.

The chain employs TRBV2 and TRBJ2-7; 8 bases line up with TRBD1. The germline gives CDR1 SNHLY, CDR2 FYNNEI. The length of the CDR3 is 14 residues. Trimming at V came to 11 bases and at J to 1 base, leaving 10 bases not matched to a gene. CDR3 coding DNA: TGTGCCCGTAACTCGGGACAGGTATCCTACGAGCAGTACTTC. Translated, it gives CARNSGQVSYEQYF.

V gene TRBV6-1 combines with J gene TRBJ1-2; 7 positions match TRBD1. CDR1 is MNHNS and CDR2 is SASEGT in the germline V gene. Trimming removed 5 bases from V and 4 bases from J; junction bases left unmatched: 7. This CDR3 contains 14 residues. CDR3 sequence (DNA): TGTGCCAGCAGTAGGACGACAGGGAGCTATGGCTACACCTTC. Translation gives CASSRTTGSYGYTF.

This clonotype showed up just a few times. The CDR3 protein is CASSYSRGQPQHF. Here the CDR3 DNA reads TGTGCCAGCAGTTACTCCCGGGGGCAGCCCCAGCATTTT. V gene TRBV6-2 or TRBV6-3 combines with J gene TRBJ1-5, with TRBD1 as a possible D gene (5 bases). V lost 0 bases and J lost 7, with 7 bases in between. The CDR3 is 13 residues long. CDR1 is MNHEY and CDR2 is SVGEGT in the germline V gene.